Shown below are 18 T cell receptor beta chains from a single sample sequenced in a study of T cell responses to AZD1222 COVID-19 vaccine. Assay used: immunoSEQ multiplex PCR; TCRdb lists only in-frame clones, some missing. The sample lists roughly 70,000 clones, roughly 80% occurring once. The specimen comprised peripheral blood, sampled 28 days after the second AZD1222 dose. The receptor source for this set is an adult who received the AZD1222 COVID-19 vaccine.

J is TRBJ1-4 and V is TRBV19, with a weak D call TRBD1 (5 bases). With 5 bases removed from V and 8 bases from J, the gap between germline ends came to 12 bases. CDR3 length: 13 amino acids. CDR1 and CDR2 from the germline V gene are LNHDA and SQIVND (reference sequence). This CDR3 is CASSSRQREKLFF. The DNA for the CDR3 is TGTGCCAGTAGTTCCAGACAGCGAGAAAAACTGTTTTTT.

The V gene is TRBV5-1, the J gene TRBJ2-5; 12 nucleotides line up with TRBD2. Germline CDR1 reads SGHRS; CDR2 reads YFSETQ. J gave up 1 base and V 7 bases, and 5 bases lay outside the gene matches. There are 15 residues in the CDR3. The CDR3: CASYTSGGFQETQYF. Here the CDR3 DNA reads TGCGCCAGCTATACTAGCGGGGGGTTCCAAGAGACCCAGTACTTC.

The gene calls are TRBV13 and TRBJ2-5; 8 positions agree with TRBD1. CDR1 is PRHDT, CDR2 FYEKMQ, per germline (reference sequence). The trim removed 3 bases at V and 5 bases at J, leaving 2 bases unmatched. The CDR3 consists of 13 residues. The DNA for the CDR3 is TGTGCCAGCAGCTTCAGGGGGCTGGAGACCCAGTACTTC. This codes for CASSFRGLETQYF. Based on the CDR3 plus reference TRBV13 and TRBJ2-5, the full variable domain is AAGVIQSPRHLIKEKRETATLKCYPIPRHDTVYWYQQGPGQDPQFLISFYEKMQSDKGSIPDRFSAQQFSDYHSELNMSSLELGDSALYFCASSFRGLETQYFGPGTRLLVL.

The rearrangement links TRBV18 to TRBJ2-5; no reliable D call. The CDR3 spans 11 residues. Per germline, CDR1 KGHSH and CDR2 LQKENI. V dropped 5 bases and J dropped 1 base, with 2 bases sitting between them. The CDR3 DNA follows: TGTGCCAGCTCAGGCCAAGAGACCCAGTACTTC. It codes for CASSGQETQYF.

The chain carries TRBV7-2 and TRBJ1-5; D ambiguous. The CDR3 runs 14 residues. The V and J ends lost 1 base and 7 bases respectively, with 11 bases between them. Germline CDR1 is SGHTA and CDR2 is FQGNSA. The CDR3 loop reads CASSLVPTGQPQHF. CDR3 sequence (DNA): TGTGCCAGCAGCTTAGTCCCGACCGGGCAGCCCCAGCATTTT.

This rearrangement joins TRBV6-4 to TRBJ2-3; D gene ambiguous. The length of the CDR3 is 13 residues. Germline lookup yields CDR1 MRHNA and CDR2 SNTAGT. V shed 2 bases and J shed 3 bases, with 6 bases lying between them. The CDR3 loop is CASSDRVTDTQYF. In nucleotides, the CDR3 is TGTGCCAGCAGTGACAGGGTGACAGATACGCAGTATTTT.

V gene TRBV6-5 combines with J gene TRBJ1-6, with D possibly being TRBD1 (5 bases). CDR1 and CDR2 from the germline V gene are MNHEY and SVGAGI. The CDR3 contains 16 residues. Trimming cost V 1 base and J 7 bases, with 14 bases left between them. The CDR3 DNA reads TGTGCCAGCAGTTACTATTCTTCAGGGAAGAATTCACCCCTCCACTTT. As protein: CASSYYSSGKNSPLHF.

The chain combines TRBV3-1 (or the pseudogene TRBV3-2) with TRBJ2-3; D gene unclear. Trimming pared 7 bases from V and 1 base from J, leaving 6 bases between. This CDR3 is 12 amino acids long. Germline V gene data show CDR1 as LGHDT and CDR2 as YNNKEL (reference sequence). CDR3 nucleotides: TGTGCCAGCAAGAAGGGCACAGATACGCAGTATTTT. Protein sequence: CASKKGTDTQYF.

This clone was found once. This chain uses TRBV18 with TRBJ1-6, with 7 nucleotides matching TRBD1. In germline, CDR1 is KGHSH, CDR2 LQKENI. The CDR3 is made up of 14 amino acids. Trimming at V came to 6 bases and at J to 10 bases, leaving 9 bases not matched to a gene. CDR3 bases: TGTGCCAGCTCTCTAGACAGGGATTTCTCACCCCTCCACTTT. Its translation is CASSLDRDFSPLHF.

V gene TRBV12-5 combines with J gene TRBJ1-5; maybe TRBD1 (6 bases). The germline CDR1 and CDR2 sequences are LGHNT and FRNRAP. Trimming left V 5 bases short and J 2 bases short, with 16 bases between. The CDR3 spans 16 residues. The CDR3 protein is CASGPGAGAGNQPQHF. The CDR3 DNA reads as TGTGCTAGTGGTCCCGGGGCGGGGGCCGGCAATCAGCCCCAGCATTTT.

This chain links TRBV3-1 (or the pseudogene TRBV3-2) with TRBJ2-2, with D possibly being TRBD1 or TRBD2 (5 bases each). The CDR3 length is 14 residues. Trimming removed 1 base at V and 8 bases at J, with 11 bases between. Germline CDR1 LGHDT, CDR2 YNNKEL (reference sequence). DNA for the CDR3: TGTGCCAGCAGCCAAGCGGGGCGTGTTGGGGAGCTGTTTTTT. Translating it yields CASSQAGRVGELFF.

The rearrangement uses TRBV12-5 and TRBJ2-5, with 9 bases identical to TRBD2. J was trimmed by 1 base and V by 4 bases; bases with no gene match: 7. Germline CDR1 LGHNT, CDR2 FRNRAP. This CDR3 comprises 16 residues. The CDR3 loop is CASGSLLAGRQETQYF. The DNA for the CDR3 is TGTGCTAGTGGTTCGCTGCTAGCGGGGCGCCAAGAGACCCAGTACTTC.

CDR3 bases: TGTGCCAGCAGAGTAGCGGGGGGACGCACAGATACGCAGTATTTT. It is translated as CASRVAGGRTDTQYF. The rearrangement links TRBV7-2 to TRBJ2-3; 10 nucleotides align to TRBD2. The CDR3 contains 15 residues. CDR1 SGHTA and CDR2 FQGNSA come from the germline V gene. V was clipped by 6 bases and J by 1 base; unmatched bases: 4.

CDR3 in amino acids: CASSPLGVIGELFF. CDR3 nucleotides: TGTGCCAGCAGTCCTCTCGGGGTGATCGGGGAGCTGTTTTTT. The V gene is TRBV2, the J gene TRBJ2-2; tentative D call: TRBD2 (5 bases). This CDR3 spans 14 amino acids. The V gene's germline CDR1 is SNHLY and CDR2 FYNNEI. The ends were cut back, 5 bases at V and 7 bases at J, with 14 bases in the middle.

This chain connects TRBV29-1 to TRBJ2-3; TRBD1 agrees at 9 bases. J gave up 4 bases and V 5 bases, and 1 base lay outside the gene matches. Germline V lookup: CDR1 SQVTM, CDR2 ANQGSEA. The CDR3 runs to 12 residues. The CDR3 protein is CSVNRGPDTQYF. The CDR3 bases are TGCAGCGTTAACAGGGGGCCAGATACGCAGTATTTT.

This sequence joins TRBV6-5 and TRBJ2-2; 7 nucleotides align to TRBD1. V shed 5 bases, J shed 0 bases, and the junction held 3 bases outside the gene matches. Looked up from germline, CDR1 is MNHEY and CDR2 is SVGAGI. This CDR3 has 15 residues. The CDR3 DNA follows: TGTGCCAGCAGTATGGGACAGACGAACACCGGGGAGCTGTTTTTT. It specifies CASSMGQTNTGELFF.

The rearrangement links TRBV14 to TRBJ2-1, with TRBD2 matching 10 bases. V shed 4 bases and J 8 bases; nucleotides not matched to a gene: 8. Per germline, CDR1 SGHDN and CDR2 FVKESK. This CDR3 is 15 amino acids long. CDR3 DNA: TGTGCCAGCAGCCCAGCGGGGGGGCCGTTACATGAGCAGTTCTTC. This codes for CASSPAGGPLHEQFF.

Only one count was recorded for this clone. The chain uses TRBV6-6 and TRBJ1-5; 8 bases fit TRBD1. Germline-derived CDR1 and CDR2 are MNHNY and SVGAGI (reference sequence). This CDR3 has 18 amino acids. V dropped 5 bases and J dropped 2; count of bases not matched to a gene: 14. The chain's CDR3 is CASSQPTGQVGGNQPQHF. The CDR3 region has the DNA TGTGCCAGCAGTCAACCTACGGGACAGGTTGGTGGCAATCAGCCCCAGCATTTT.